A selection of T cell receptor beta chains follows, all from one sample in a study of PD-L1 blockade in urothelial cancer. The repertoire was sequenced with immunoSEQ multiplex PCR; TCRdb's copy has only in-frame clones and lacks some. The sample yields tens of thousands of clones, around 82% seen once. The sequenced sample was PBMCs, obtained around atezolizumab (anti-PD-L1) treatment. The origin of the receptors is a man aged 70-80 years with urothelial cancer. The CDR3 runs from the conserved cysteine through the conserved F or W. The D gene is left open where the match is weak. Clone size is given for some rows only: seen once, a few or many times, or a class if the clone is expanded.

j_gene: TRBJ2-3; d_gene: NA; v_gene: TRBV5-6; len: 16; abundance: NA; CDR3nt: TGTGCCAGCAGTTCGACAGCCCGTACTAGCACAGATACGCAGTATTTT; CDR3aa: CASSSTARTSTDTQYF
j_gene: TRBJ2-1; d_gene: TRBD1; v_gene: TRBV7-8; len: 16; abundance: NA; CDR3nt: TGTGCCAGCAGCCCGTCTAGGGGGCGCCTGGGGAATGAGCAGTTCTTC; CDR3aa: CASSPSRGRLGNEQFF
j_gene: TRBJ1-5; d_gene: TRBD1; v_gene: TRBV7-8; len: 15; abundance: NA; CDR3nt: TGTGCCAGCAGCTTATTAGGGACAGATAATCAGCCCCAGCATTTT; CDR3aa: CASSLLGTDNQPQHF
j_gene: TRBJ2-2; d_gene: TRBD2; v_gene: TRBV7-2; len: 15; abundance: NA; CDR3nt: TGTGCCAGCAGCTTAGATGGGGGGGACCCCGGGGAGCTGTTTTTT; CDR3aa: CASSLDGGDPGELFF
j_gene: TRBJ2-1; d_gene: TRBD2; v_gene: TRBV4-3; len: 13; abundance: NA; CDR3nt: TGCGCCAGCAGCCGGATACTAGCGGAAAAGCAGTTCTTC; CDR3aa: CASSRILAEKQFF
j_gene: TRBJ2-7; d_gene: TRBD2; v_gene: TRBV11-2; len: 15; abundance: NA; CDR3nt: TGTGCCAGCAGCTTAGGTAGCGGGAACTTCTACGAGCAGTACTTC; CDR3aa: CASSLGSGNFYEQYF
j_gene: TRBJ2-1; d_gene: TRBD2; v_gene: TRBV11-2; len: 14; abundance: NA; CDR3nt: TGTGCCAGCAGCATAGCGGGAGTGGTTTATGAGCAGTTCTTC; CDR3aa: CASSIAGVVYEQFF
j_gene: TRBJ1-2; d_gene: NA; v_gene: TRBV11-2; len: 14; abundance: NA; CDR3nt: TGTGCCAGCAGCCTGGGACTGAAAAACCTTGGCTACACCTTC; CDR3aa: CASSLGLKNLGYTF
j_gene: TRBJ2-2; d_gene: TRBD2; v_gene: TRBV7-2; len: 14; abundance: NA; CDR3nt: TGTGCCAGCAGATCTAGCGGAGCAACCGGGGAGCTGTTTTTT; CDR3aa: CASRSSGATGELFF
j_gene: TRBJ2-7; d_gene: NA; v_gene: TRBV2; len: 13; abundance: NA; CDR3nt: TGTGCCAGCATGCCGGGTCCTTCCTACGAGCAGTACTTC; CDR3aa: CASMPGPSYEQYF
j_gene: TRBJ1-5; d_gene: NA; v_gene: TRBV12-5; len: 15; abundance: NA; CDR3nt: TGTGCTAGTGGTTTGGTACAAGGGGCAAATCAGCCCCAGCATTTT; CDR3aa: CASGLVQGANQPQHF
j_gene: TRBJ2-1; d_gene: NA; v_gene: TRBV6-1; len: 12; abundance: NA; CDR3nt: TGTGCCAGCAACGGTCAATTCAATGAGCAGTTCTTC; CDR3aa: CASNGQFNEQFF
j_gene: TRBJ1-1; d_gene: NA; v_gene: TRBV7-2; len: 14; abundance: NA; CDR3nt: TGTGCCAGCAGCTTAGAACAGGTGATGGTTAGAGCTTTCTTT; CDR3aa: CASSLEQVMVRAFF
j_gene: TRBJ1-4; d_gene: NA; v_gene: TRBV7-2; len: 14; abundance: few; CDR3nt: TGTGCCAGCAGCGTAGGCAGGGGTGATGAAAAACTGTTTTTT; CDR3aa: CASSVGRGDEKLFF
j_gene: TRBJ2-7; d_gene: TRBD1; v_gene: TRBV6-1; len: 14; abundance: NA; CDR3nt: TGTGCCAGCAACCCCGGGACAGGGCCCTACGAGCAGTACTTC; CDR3aa: CASNPGTGPYEQYF
j_gene: TRBJ2-1; d_gene: TRBD2; v_gene: TRBV2; len: 14; abundance: NA; CDR3nt: TGTGCCAGCAGCCTATCCCTAGCGGGCAATGAGCAGTTCTTC; CDR3aa: CASSLSLAGNEQFF
j_gene: TRBJ2-5; d_gene: NA; v_gene: TRBV4-2; len: 16; abundance: NA; CDR3nt: TGTGCCAGCAGCCAAGATTTGCAGGGTGGTTCAGAGACCCAGTACTTC; CDR3aa: CASSQDLQGGSETQYF
j_gene: TRBJ1-2; d_gene: TRBD1; v_gene: TRBV4-3; len: 17; abundance: NA; CDR3nt: TGCGCCAGCAGCCAAGGTGGGACAGGGGGCTTGGACTATGGCTACACCTTC; CDR3aa: CASSQGGTGGLDYGYTF
j_gene: TRBJ2-7; d_gene: TRBD2; v_gene: TRBV6-1; len: 15; abundance: NA; CDR3nt: TGTGCCAGCAGTGCCCGACTAGCGGGGTCCTACGAGCAGTACTTC; CDR3aa: CASSARLAGSYEQYF
j_gene: TRBJ1-1; d_gene: TRBD1; v_gene: TRBV6-1; len: 17; abundance: NA; CDR3nt: TGTGCCAGCAGTGGCGGGACAGGGGGCAAACTGAACACTGAAGCTTTCTTT; CDR3aa: CASSGGTGGKLNTEAFF
j_gene: TRBJ1-1; d_gene: NA; v_gene: TRBV7-9; len: 13; abundance: NA; CDR3nt: TGTGCCAGCAGCTTAGACCGAAGAGATGAAGCTTTCTTT; CDR3aa: CASSLDRRDEAFF
j_gene: TRBJ1-1; d_gene: NA; v_gene: TRBV6-5; len: 14; abundance: NA; CDR3nt: TGTGCCAGCAGTCCTCGGGGAGGGAACACTGAAGCTTTCTTT; CDR3aa: CASSPRGGNTEAFF
j_gene: TRBJ2-5; d_gene: NA; v_gene: TRBV28; len: 14; abundance: NA; CDR3nt: TGTGCCAGCAGTTTAGGGGCGGAACAAGAGACCCAGTACTTC; CDR3aa: CASSLGAEQETQYF
j_gene: TRBJ1-3; d_gene: NA; v_gene: TRBV4-3; len: 17; abundance: few; CDR3nt: TGCGCCAGCAGCCTACTGGACCCGGGGATTACTGGAAACACCATATATTTT; CDR3aa: CASSLLDPGITGNTIYF
j_gene: TRBJ2-3; d_gene: TRBD2; v_gene: TRBV7-2; len: 12; abundance: once; CDR3nt: TGTGCCAGCAGAGCGGGAGCCGATACGCAGTATTTT; CDR3aa: CASRAGADTQYF
j_gene: TRBJ2-1; d_gene: TRBD2; v_gene: TRBV15; len: 18; abundance: NA; CDR3nt: TGTGCCACCAGCAGAGAAGGTCGGGCTAGCGGTCGCTACAATGAGCAGTTCTTC; CDR3aa: CATSREGRASGRYNEQFF
j_gene: TRBJ1-2; d_gene: TRBD1; v_gene: TRBV28; len: 15; abundance: NA; CDR3nt: TGTGCCAGCAGTTCGACAGACAGGGAGTGGTATGGCTACACCTTC; CDR3aa: CASSSTDREWYGYTF
j_gene: TRBJ1-4; d_gene: NA; v_gene: TRBV11-2; len: 15; abundance: NA; CDR3nt: TGTGCCAGCAGCTCACCCTATTCACGGGATGAAAAACTGTTTTTT; CDR3aa: CASSSPYSRDEKLFF
j_gene: TRBJ2-1; d_gene: TRBD2; v_gene: TRBV9; len: 16; abundance: NA; CDR3nt: TGTGCCAGCAGGCCCATTACTAGCGGCGAGTACAATGAGCAGTTCTTC; CDR3aa: CASRPITSGEYNEQFF
j_gene: TRBJ1-2; d_gene: TRBD1; v_gene: TRBV19; len: 15; abundance: NA; CDR3nt: TGTGCCAGTAGCCCTTCCCGCGAGGGGGCGAATGGCTACACCTTC; CDR3aa: CASSPSREGANGYTF
j_gene: TRBJ1-1; d_gene: NA; v_gene: TRBV6-5; len: 16; abundance: NA; CDR3nt: TGTGCCAGCAGTTACGGGGCAGGGGCCGTGAACACTGAAGCTTTCTTT; CDR3aa: CASSYGAGAVNTEAFF
j_gene: TRBJ1-2; d_gene: NA; v_gene: TRBV19; len: 17; abundance: NA; CDR3nt: TGTGCCAGTACCGCCCCCCAACAGGGTCTTGGGAACTATGGCTACACCTTC; CDR3aa: CASTAPQQGLGNYGYTF
j_gene: TRBJ1-1; d_gene: NA; v_gene: TRBV7-8; len: 14; abundance: NA; CDR3nt: TGTGCCAGCAGCTCCGGGACAAGTAACACTGAAGCTTTCTTT; CDR3aa: CASSSGTSNTEAFF
j_gene: TRBJ2-1; d_gene: TRBD2; v_gene: TRBV11-3; len: 18; abundance: NA; CDR3nt: TGTGCCAGCAGCTTAGTACTGTCGACTAGCGGCACCTACAATGAGCAGTTCTTC; CDR3aa: CASSLVLSTSGTYNEQFF
j_gene: TRBJ1-3; d_gene: TRBD1; v_gene: TRBV18; len: 16; abundance: NA; CDR3nt: TGTGCCAGCTCACCACCGGGACAGGGCTCTGGAAACACCATATATTTT; CDR3aa: CASSPPGQGSGNTIYF
j_gene: TRBJ2-7; d_gene: TRBD2; v_gene: TRBV7-6; len: 14; abundance: NA; CDR3nt: TGTGCCAGCAGCCGGACTAGCGGGAGTGGGGAGCAGTACTTC; CDR3aa: CASSRTSGSGEQYF
j_gene: TRBJ2-5; d_gene: NA; v_gene: TRBV7-2; len: 15; abundance: NA; CDR3nt: TGTGCCAGCAGCTTAAGTTGGCAGGGAGGAGAGACCCAGTACTTC; CDR3aa: CASSLSWQGGETQYF
j_gene: TRBJ1-5; d_gene: TRBD1; v_gene: TRBV19; len: 17; abundance: NA; CDR3nt: TGTGCCAGTAGCAAATTGACAGGGGCCGTGGGCAATCAGCCCCAGCATTTT; CDR3aa: CASSKLTGAVGNQPQHF
j_gene: TRBJ1-1; d_gene: NA; v_gene: TRBV4-1; len: 15; abundance: few; CDR3nt: TGCGCCAGCAGCCCCTGGGGGGTCATGAACACTGAAGCTTTCTTT; CDR3aa: CASSPWGVMNTEAFF
j_gene: TRBJ1-2; d_gene: TRBD1; v_gene: TRBV19; len: 16; abundance: NA; CDR3nt: TGTGCCAGTAGTATGTCGGGGACAGGGGCGACCTATGGCTACACCTTC; CDR3aa: CASSMSGTGATYGYTF
j_gene: TRBJ2-3; d_gene: NA; v_gene: TRBV4-3; len: 15; abundance: NA; CDR3nt: TGCGCCAGCAGCCAAGATCCGAGGGCCACAGATACGCAGTATTTT; CDR3aa: CASSQDPRATDTQYF
j_gene: TRBJ2-5; d_gene: NA; v_gene: TRBV11-2; len: 12; abundance: NA; CDR3nt: TGTGCCAGCAGCCGCTCAGGGGAGACCCAGTACTTC; CDR3aa: CASSRSGETQYF
j_gene: TRBJ2-7; d_gene: NA; v_gene: TRBV13; len: 15; abundance: NA; CDR3nt: TGTGCCAGCAGCCCCGACTTCCGGGAGCGGTCCGAGCAGTACTTC; CDR3aa: CASSPDFRERSEQYF
j_gene: TRBJ2-1; d_gene: TRBD2; v_gene: TRBV4-3; len: 14; abundance: NA; CDR3nt: TGCGCCAGCAGCTCCGTAGGACTAGTCAGTGAGCAGTTCTTC; CDR3aa: CASSSVGLVSEQFF
j_gene: TRBJ1-5; d_gene: TRBD1; v_gene: TRBV5-1; len: 14; abundance: few; CDR3nt: TGCGCCAGCAGCGCGGGACAGGGGGATTCGTCCCAGCATTTT; CDR3aa: CASSAGQGDSSQHF
j_gene: TRBJ1-2; d_gene: NA; v_gene: TRBV6-1; len: 18; abundance: NA; CDR3nt: TGTGCCAGCAGTGAAGCGCTAACGGCAGCGAAAACTAACTATGGCTACACCTTC; CDR3aa: CASSEALTAAKTNYGYTF
j_gene: TRBJ1-4; d_gene: NA; v_gene: TRBV7-2; len: 14; abundance: NA; CDR3nt: TGTGCCAGCAGCTTAGACCCGGCTAGTGAAAAACTGTTTTTT; CDR3aa: CASSLDPASEKLFF
j_gene: TRBJ1-4; d_gene: NA; v_gene: TRBV27; len: 13; abundance: NA; CDR3nt: TGTGCCAGCAGATCAGGGACTAATGAAAAACTGTTTTTT; CDR3aa: CASRSGTNEKLFF
j_gene: TRBJ2-3; d_gene: NA; v_gene: TRBV5-1; len: 13; abundance: NA; CDR3nt: TGCGCCAGCAGCTCCTTTTACACAGATACGCAGTATTTT; CDR3aa: CASSSFYTDTQYF
j_gene: TRBJ1-2; d_gene: TRBD1; v_gene: TRBV10-2; len: 14; abundance: NA; CDR3nt: TGCGCCAGCATGGGGACAGGGGTAGGCTATGGCTACACCTTC; CDR3aa: CASMGTGVGYGYTF